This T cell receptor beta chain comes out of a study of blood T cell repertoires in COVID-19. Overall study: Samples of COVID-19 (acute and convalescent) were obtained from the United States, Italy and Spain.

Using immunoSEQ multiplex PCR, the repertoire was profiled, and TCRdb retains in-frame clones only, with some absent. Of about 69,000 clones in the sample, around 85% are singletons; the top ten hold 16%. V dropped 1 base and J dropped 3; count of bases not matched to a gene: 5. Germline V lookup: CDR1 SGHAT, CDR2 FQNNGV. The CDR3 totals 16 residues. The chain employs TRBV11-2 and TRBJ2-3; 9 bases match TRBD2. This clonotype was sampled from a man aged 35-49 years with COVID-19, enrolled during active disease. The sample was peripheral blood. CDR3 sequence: CASSLGAGLATDTQYF. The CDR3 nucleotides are TGTGCCAGCAGCTTAGGGGCGGGACTAGCTACAGATACGCAGTATTTT.